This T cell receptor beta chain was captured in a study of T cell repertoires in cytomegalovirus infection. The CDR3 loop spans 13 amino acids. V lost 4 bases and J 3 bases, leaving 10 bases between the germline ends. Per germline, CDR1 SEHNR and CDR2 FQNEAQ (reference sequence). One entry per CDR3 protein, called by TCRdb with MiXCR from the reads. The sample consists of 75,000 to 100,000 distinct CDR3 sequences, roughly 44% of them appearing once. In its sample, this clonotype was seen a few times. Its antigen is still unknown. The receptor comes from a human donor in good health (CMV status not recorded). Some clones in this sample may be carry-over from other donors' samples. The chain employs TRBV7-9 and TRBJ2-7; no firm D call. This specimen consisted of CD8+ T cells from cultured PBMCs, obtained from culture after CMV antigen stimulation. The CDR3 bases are TGTGCCAGCAGCTCCCGACGGGTCTACGAGCAGTACTTC. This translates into CASSSRRVYEQYF.